The T cell receptor beta chain under discussion was sequenced for a study of beta chain features in type 1 diabetes. General observations from the study: Among patients, naive, central memory and Treg TCRB repertoires appeared more similar than among healthy donors.

This clone came up a few times. The antigen is unknown. Expressed TCRB transcripts were sequenced because the isolated RNA had all been reverse transcribed beforehand. Sequencing was performed with immunoSEQ multiplex PCR; in TCRdb, only in-frame clones are kept and a portion is missing. Seen here are just over 600,000 clones, about 16% observed once, and the top ten hold about 0.097%. This CDR3 has 13 residues. The J segment lost 3 bases and the V segment lost 4 bases, leaving 1 base of the junction unmatched. Per germline, CDR1 SGHTA and CDR2 FQGNSA. This clonotype was sampled from a man between 18 and 29 years old in good health. The sequenced sample was naive CD4+ T cells from blood. The chain couples TRBV7-2 to TRBJ1-2; 8 nucleotides match TRBD1. The CDR3 bases are TGTGCCAGCAGCTCGGGACAGGACTATGGCTACACCTTC. Protein sequence: CASSSGQDYGYTF.